Below, 27 T cell receptor beta chains from the same sample are listed, as sequenced in a study of cytomegalovirus exposure and HLA in healthy donors. PCR amplification relied on 60 Vbeta primers (plus 13 Jbeta primers). Here immunoSEQ multiplex PCR was the method, and the copy in TCRdb shows in-frame clones only, minus some. The sample lists roughly 130,000 clones; around 74% were seen once. The specimen was PBMCs. The receptors were gathered from a man aged 40-55 years in good health and CMV-seropositive.

V usage is TRBV28 and J usage is TRBJ1-6; no clear D gene. The CDR3 runs to 14 residues. V lost 5 bases and J lost 2, with 7 bases in between. CDR1 is MDHEN, CDR2 SYDVKM, per germline. The CDR3 is CASSPGTYNSPLHF. CDR3 nucleotides: TGTGCCAGCAGTCCCGGGACCTATAATTCACCCCTCCACTTT.

The chain links TRBV7-9 to TRBJ1-5; D not resolved. The V gene's germline CDR1 is SEHNR and CDR2 FQNEAQ (reference sequence). CDR3 size: 14 residues. V was trimmed by 0 bases and J by 9 bases, leaving 12 bases between them. The CDR3 sequence: CASSLATKGLPQHF. The CDR3 DNA reads as TGTGCCAGCAGCTTAGCGACAAAAGGTTTGCCCCAGCATTTT.

The chain combines TRBV19 with TRBJ1-2; D gene ambiguous. This CDR3 spans 15 amino acids. Germline CDR1 reads LNHDA; CDR2 reads SQIVND (reference sequence). Trimming removed 0 bases from V and 4 bases from J, with 12 bases in between. The chain's CDR3 is CASSIDRWAGYGYTF. CDR3 sequence (DNA): TGTGCCAGTAGTATAGACCGGTGGGCAGGCTATGGCTACACCTTC.

This clone turned up a few times. V and J are TRBV7-2 and TRBJ2-5, with D maybe TRBD2 (5 bases). CDR3 length: 14 residues. Germline CDR1 is SGHTA and CDR2 is FQGNSA. Deletions cut 5 bases from V and 5 bases from J, with 15 bases between. In nucleotides, the CDR3 is TGTGCCAGCAGCCCCCGGCGGGTCCGTGAGACCCAGTACTTC. The encoded protein is CASSPRRVRETQYF. Complete variable domain (other parts from reference TRBV7-2 and TRBJ2-5): GAGVSQSPSNKVTEKGKDVELRCDPISGHTALYWYRQSLGQGLEFLIYFQGNSAPDKSGLPSDRFSAERTGGSVSTLTIQRTQQEDSAVYLCASSPRRVRETQYFGPGTRLLVL.

Only one count was recorded for this clone. The rearrangement uses TRBV21-1 and TRBJ2-4; TRBD1 reflects the table's D call only, with no check against the DNA. TRBV21-1 is a pseudogene segment. The CDR3 runs 19 residues. The CDR3 DNA reads TGTGCCAGCAGCAAATGCCAACAGGGGGTGAGTGTTCTCGAAAACATTCAGTACTTC. Its protein product is CASSKCQQGVSVLENIQYF.

The CDR3: CASSIDGGSKAQPQHF. In nucleotides, the CDR3 is TGTGCCAGTAGTATAGATGGAGGTAGCAAGGCTCAGCCCCAGCATTTT. The V and J genes are TRBV19 and TRBJ1-5; D ambiguous. Germline-derived CDR1 and CDR2 are LNHDA and SQIVND (reference sequence). The V and J ends lost 0 bases and 6 bases respectively, with 15 bases between them. CDR3 length equals 16 residues.

This clone was observed a single time. The chain employs TRBV13 and TRBJ2-7, with 11 bases matching TRBD1. V gave up 6 bases and J gave up 4 bases; unmatched junction bases: 8. Germline CDR1 PRHDT, CDR2 FYEKMQ (reference sequence). There are 15 residues in the CDR3. The CDR3 is CASREKGQGAYEQYF. The CDR3 bases are TGTGCCAGCAGAGAAAAAGGACAGGGGGCATACGAGCAGTACTTC.

This clone was found a few times. The chain couples TRBV6-5 to TRBJ2-7, with TRBD1 matching 8 bases. The length of the CDR3 is 16 residues. Germline lookup yields CDR1 MNHEY and CDR2 SVGAGI. Trimming at V came to 4 bases and at J to 2 bases, leaving 10 bases not matched to a gene. CDR3 in amino acids: CASSLNRQGIAYEQYF. In DNA, the CDR3 is TGTGCCAGCAGTTTAAATAGACAGGGGATCGCCTACGAGCAGTACTTC.

The chain employs TRBV10-2 and TRBJ2-5; 11 positions match TRBD2. Germline CDR1 WSHSY, CDR2 SAAADI. V gave up 2 bases and J gave up 3 bases; unmatched junction bases: 8. CDR3 length equals 17 residues. CDR3 in DNA: TGCGCCAGCAGTGAGACTAGCGGGGGCGACCCTAAAGAGACCCAGTACTTC. It codes for CASSETSGGDPKETQYF.

The chain recombines TRBV7-9 with TRBJ2-7, with D perhaps matching TRBD2 (5 bases). V lost 4 bases and J 2 bases, leaving 21 bases between the germline ends. CDR3 length equals 17 residues. CDR1 SEHNR and CDR2 FQNEAQ come from the germline V gene (reference sequence). For the CDR3, the DNA is TGTGCCAGCAGCTCCCGGCTAGGAGGAGACGGTACCTACGAGCAGTACTTC. Amino acids: CASSSRLGGDGTYEQYF. Drawing the rest from reference TRBV7-9 and TRBJ2-7, the complete variable domain is DTGVSQNPRHKITKRGQNVTFRCDPISEHNRLYWYRQTLGQGPEFLTYFQNEAQLEKSRLLSDRFSAERPKGSFSTLEIQRTEQGDSAMYLCASSSRLGGDGTYEQYFGPGTRLTVT.

A single count supports this clone. The rearrangement links TRBV9 to TRBJ1-1, with D uncertain. Trimming pared 4 bases from V and 5 bases from J, leaving 12 bases between. From germline, CDR1 is SGDLS and CDR2 YYNGEE. The CDR3 sequence is 13 residues long. CDR3 DNA sequence: TGTGCCAGCAGCCATCGGGGAGGGACTGAAGCTTTCTTT. It specifies CASSHRGGTEAFF.

The chain is built from TRBV12-5 and TRBJ2-2; 8 bases are shared with TRBD1. V gave up 3 bases and J gave up 1 base; unmatched junction bases: 10. CDR1 LGHNT and CDR2 FRNRAP come from the germline V gene. CDR3 length: 18 amino acids. The CDR3 is CASGFLSPDRENTGELFF. The CDR3, as DNA: TGTGCTAGTGGTTTCCTCTCCCCGGACAGGGAGAACACCGGGGAGCTGTTTTTT.

As concerns this clone: Other DNA sequences from this sample encode an identical CDR3 as well. The gene calls are TRBV5-1 and TRBJ1-1, with 8 positions matching TRBD1. After removal of 4 bases from V and 5 bases from J, the junction contained 4 bases not matched to a gene. The CDR3 spans 13 residues. Germline assignment: CDR1 SGHRS and CDR2 YFSETQ. Written as DNA, the CDR3 is TGCGCCAGCAGCCTCAGGGGGCGAACTGAAGCTTTCTTT. Its protein product is CASSLRGRTEAFF. The full variable domain, completed using reference TRBV5-1 and TRBJ1-1, is KAGVTQTPRYLIKTRGQQVTLSCSPISGHRSVSWYQQTPGQGLQFLFEYFSETQRNKGNFPGRFSGRQFSNSRSEMNVSTLELGDSALYLCASSLRGRTEAFFGQGTRLTVV.

This clone appeared once. The genes are TRBV27 and TRBJ2-7; TRBD1 might be the D (5 bases). The V end lost 4 bases, the J end lost 1 base, and 14 bases lay between the germline ends. The CDR3 loop spans 15 amino acids. The germline V gene encodes CDR1 MNHEY and CDR2 SMNVEV (reference sequence). The CDR3 coding sequence is TGTGCCAGCAGTTACCTCCCCACAGGTTCCTACGAGCAGTACTTC. Encoded protein: CASSYLPTGSYEQYF.

This rearrangement joins TRBV6-1 to TRBJ2-3; D is perhaps TRBD1 (6 bases). Deletions cut 5 bases from V and 0 bases from J, with 12 bases between. Looked up from germline, CDR1 is MNHNS and CDR2 is SASEGT. The CDR3 extends over 15 amino acids. CDR3 sequence (DNA): TGTGCCAGCAGTCTTACAGGGCTCAGCACAGATACGCAGTATTTT. It translates to CASSLTGLSTDTQYF.

The J gene is TRBJ2-2, the V gene TRBV2; 8 bases agree with TRBD2. V lost 7 bases to trimming and J lost 0 bases; unmatched junction nucleotides: 4. CDR3 length: 15 residues. Germline assignment: CDR1 SNHLY and CDR2 FYNNEI. The CDR3 DNA reads as TGTGCCAGCAAGCGGGAGACTGCGAACACCGGGGAGCTGTTTTTT. Protein product: CASKRETANTGELFF.

V is TRBV6-5 and J is TRBJ1-1, with D perhaps matching TRBD1 (5 bases). The CDR3 is made up of 13 amino acids. Trimming removed 6 bases at V and 5 bases at J, with 13 bases between. CDR1 is MNHEY, CDR2 SVGAGI, per germline. Written as DNA, the CDR3 is TGTGCCAGCAGGCGCTCCAGGGCAACTGAAGCTTTCTTT. Encoded protein: CASRRSRATEAFF.

The chain joins TRBV19 to TRBJ2-1; possible D gene TRBD1, 6 bases. The CDR3 has 15 residues. The germline CDR1 and CDR2 sequences are LNHDA and SQIVND (reference sequence). V lost 7 bases to trimming and J lost 0 bases, with 13 bases between them. Here the CDR3 reads CASTADRSSYNEQFF. CDR3 bases: TGTGCCAGTACTGCCGACAGGAGCTCCTACAATGAGCAGTTCTTC.

The rearrangement joins TRBV11-2 to TRBJ1-1, with a weak D call TRBD1 (5 bases). This CDR3 is built from 14 residues. Trimming pared 3 bases from V and 8 bases from J, leaving 16 bases between. Germline values: CDR1 SGHAT, CDR2 FQNNGV. CDR3 amino acids: CASSFNLGGREAFF. Written as DNA, the CDR3 is TGTGCCAGCAGCTTTAATTTGGGGGGAAGGGAAGCTTTCTTT.

This clone was recorded only once. V usage is TRBV27 and J usage is TRBJ1-6; TRBD1 agrees at 7 bases. Germline V CDR1 and CDR2: MNHEY, SMNVEV (reference sequence). The CDR3 is 16 amino acids. J gave up 6 bases and V 3 bases, and 8 bases lay outside the gene matches. The CDR3 spells CASSFNRGWGNSPLHF. The CDR3 DNA reads as TGTGCCAGCAGTTTCAACAGGGGATGGGGTAATTCACCCCTCCACTTT.

The rearrangement uses TRBV27 and TRBJ2-5, with 7 bases identical to TRBD2. The trim removed 1 base at V and 3 bases at J, leaving 20 bases unmatched. CDR1 is MNHEY, CDR2 SMNVEV, per germline (reference sequence). The CDR3 extends over 20 amino acids. The CDR3 DNA is TGTGCCAGCAGTTTATTCATGCCTCCCTCTAGCGGCCCCCGGGAAGAGACCCAGTACTTC. This encodes CASSLFMPPSSGPREETQYF.

Only a few counts were recorded for this clone. V and J are TRBV6-6 and TRBJ2-1; TRBD2 aligns across 10 bases. The CDR3 is 12 residues long. Unmatched junction bases numbered 3, after V lost 6 bases and J lost 10 bases. The germline V gene has CDR1 MNHNY and CDR2 SVGAGI (reference sequence). The CDR3 sequence: CASSPAGGEQFF. CDR3 coding DNA: TGTGCCAGCAGCCCAGCGGGAGGGGAGCAGTTCTTC.

This sequence joins TRBV5-1 and TRBJ2-3; 11 bases are shared with TRBD2. This CDR3 contains 16 residues. Germline CDR1 and CDR2: SGHRS and YFSETQ. Unmatched junction bases numbered 3, after V lost 0 bases and J lost 3 bases. The CDR3 DNA reads as TGCGCCAGCAGCTTGGGGGGACTAGCGGTAACAGATACGCAGTATTTT. Translating it yields CASSLGGLAVTDTQYF. Drawing the rest from reference TRBV5-1 and TRBJ2-3, the complete variable domain is KAGVTQTPRYLIKTRGQQVTLSCSPISGHRSVSWYQQTPGQGLQFLFEYFSETQRNKGNFPGRFSGRQFSNSRSEMNVSTLELGDSALYLCASSLGGLAVTDTQYFGPGTRLTVL.

The chain links TRBV13 to TRBJ2-1, with 9 nucleotides matching TRBD2. The germline V gene has CDR1 PRHDT and CDR2 FYEKMQ (reference sequence). V lost 5 bases to trimming and J lost 7 bases; unmatched junction nucleotides: 12. The CDR3 sequence is 16 residues long. CDR3 coding DNA: TGTGCCAGCAGCACCGCGGCGAGCGGGAGGTGGAATGAGCAGTTCTTC. This translates into CASSTAASGRWNEQFF.

CDR3 bases: TGTGCCAGCAGCTTAGGGGGGCGAGCGCGAGGGACCGGGGAGCTGTTTTTT. Translating it yields CASSLGGRARGTGELFF. The V call is TRBV7-8, the J call TRBJ2-2, with D possibly matching TRBD1 (6 bases). CDR3 length: 17 residues. Trimming left V 1 base short and J 5 bases short, with 17 bases between. Per the germline V gene, CDR1 is SGHVS and CDR2 is FQNEAQ.

The chain has TRBV4-1 and TRBJ1-5; D is unresolved. Trimming shortened V by 0 bases and J by 5 bases, and 8 bases separated the two germline ends. The CDR3 extends over 14 amino acids. CDR1 is MGHRA and CDR2 is YSYEKL in the germline V gene. CDR3: CASSQDPRDQPQHF. CDR3 bases: TGCGCCAGCAGCCAAGATCCCCGGGATCAGCCCCAGCATTTT.

The chain is built from TRBV19 and TRBJ2-7; tentative D call: TRBD2 (6 bases). V was shortened by 5 bases and J by 0 bases, with 11 bases between the two germline ends. This CDR3 spans 14 amino acids. The germline V gene encodes CDR1 LNHDA and CDR2 SQIVND (reference sequence). CDR3 DNA sequence: TGTGCCAGTAGTCCTAGCGTCTACTCCTACGAGCAGTACTTC. It encodes CASSPSVYSYEQYF.